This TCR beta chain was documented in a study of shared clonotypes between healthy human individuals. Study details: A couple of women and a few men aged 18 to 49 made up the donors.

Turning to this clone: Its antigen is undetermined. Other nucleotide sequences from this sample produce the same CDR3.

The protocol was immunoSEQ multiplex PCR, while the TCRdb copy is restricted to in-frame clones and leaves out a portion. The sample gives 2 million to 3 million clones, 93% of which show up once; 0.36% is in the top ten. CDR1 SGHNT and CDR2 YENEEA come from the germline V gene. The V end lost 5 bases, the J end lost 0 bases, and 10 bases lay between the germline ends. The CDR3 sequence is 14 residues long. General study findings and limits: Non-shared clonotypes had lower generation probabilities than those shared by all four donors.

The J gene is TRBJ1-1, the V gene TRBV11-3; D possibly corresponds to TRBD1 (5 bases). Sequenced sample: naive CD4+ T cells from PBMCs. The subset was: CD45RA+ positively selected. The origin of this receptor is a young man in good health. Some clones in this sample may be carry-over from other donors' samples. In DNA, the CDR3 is TGTGCCAGCAGCCTCGGGGGACTGAACACTGAAGCTTTCTTT. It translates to CASSLGGLNTEAFF.